Listed below are T cell receptor beta chains from one sample, sequenced in a study of identical twins. A single record per CDR3 protein comes from TCRdb applying MiXCR to the 5' RACE reads. The sample has hundreds of thousands of distinct CDR3 sequences, around 22% seen once. The same sample was also studied in work on yellow fever vaccine responses in identical twins.

The sample consisted of CD4+ T cells sorted from blood. The receptors were gathered from a woman aged 18-30 years in good health. CDR3s include the opening cysteine and the closing phenylalanine or tryptophan. D genes are given only for firm matches. For some rows the clone size is stated as once, few or many, or as a class when expanded; others skip it.

j_call | clone_size | d_call | v_call | cdr3_aa | cdr3_nt
TRBJ2-5 | few | TRBD2 | TRBV20-1 | CSAPTSGRQETQYF | TGCAGTGCTCCGACTAGCGGGAGACAAGAGACCCAGTACTTC
TRBJ1-5 | few | NA | TRBV4-1 | CASSLGWGNQPQHF | TGCGCCAGCAGCCTGGGATGGGGCAATCAGCCCCAGCATTTT
TRBJ2-3 | few | NA | TRBV7-6 | CASSLLHDTQYF | TGTGCCAGCAGCTTACTCCATGATACGCAGTATTTT
TRBJ2-5 | few | NA | TRBV5-1 | CASSRTTTQETQYF | TGCGCCAGCAGCCGCACTACAACCCAAGAGACCCAGTACTTC
TRBJ1-1 | NA | NA | TRBV20-1 | CSASTQPEAFF | TGCAGTGCTAGTACACAGCCCGAAGCTTTCTTT
TRBJ1-5 | NA | NA | TRBV12-3/TRBV12-4 | CASTFGGTNQPQHF | TGTGCCAGCACCTTCGGGGGTACCAATCAGCCCCAGCATTTT
TRBJ2-2 | NA | TRBD2 | TRBV20-1 | CSAKRGLVNTGELFF | TGCAGTGCTAAAAGGGGACTAGTGAACACCGGGGAGCTGTTTTTT
TRBJ2-1 | NA | NA | TRBV7-3 | CASSSPDNEQFF | TGTGCCAGCAGCTCCCCTGACAATGAGCAGTTCTTC
TRBJ2-3 | NA | TRBD2 | TRBV12-3/TRBV12-4 | CASLAGGGTDTQYF | TGTGCCAGCCTGGCGGGGGGGGGTACAGATACGCAGTATTTT
TRBJ2-1 | few | TRBD2 | TRBV5-1 | CASSRLAGGPSYNEQFF | TGCGCCAGCAGCCGACTAGCGGGAGGCCCTTCCTACAATGAGCAGTTCTTC
TRBJ2-1 | few | TRBD1 | TRBV3-1 | CASSQQGAAEQFF | TGTGCCAGCAGCCAACAGGGGGCGGCTGAGCAGTTCTTC
TRBJ2-1 | NA | TRBD1 | TRBV18 | CASSPWTGGQNNEQFF | TGTGCCAGCTCACCTTGGACAGGGGGCCAGAACAATGAGCAGTTCTTC
TRBJ1-2 | NA | NA | TRBV5-4 | CASTGGAEYGYTF | TGTGCCAGCACCGGGGGGGCGGAATATGGCTACACCTTC
TRBJ2-5 | NA | TRBD1 | TRBV7-6 | CASSFPRGTGGAETQYF | TGTGCCAGCAGTTTCCCACGGGGGACAGGGGGCGCGGAGACCCAGTACTTC
TRBJ2-7 | few | TRBD2 | TRBV4-2 | CASSQGTSGYEQYF | TGTGCCAGCAGCCAAGGGACTAGCGGTTACGAGCAGTACTTC
TRBJ2-3 | NA | TRBD2 | TRBV24-1 | CATSDLPGLAGGKDTQYF | TGTGCCACCAGTGATTTGCCGGGTCTAGCGGGGGGGAAAGATACGCAGTATTTT
TRBJ2-1 | NA | NA | TRBV11-2 | CASSLSPPRRRSYNEQFF | TGTGCCAGCAGCTTATCACCACCGCGAAGGCGCTCCTACAATGAGCAGTTCTTC
TRBJ2-5 | NA | NA | TRBV20-1 | CSAWHLEETQYF | TGCAGTGCTTGGCATCTTGAGGAGACCCAGTACTTC
TRBJ2-3 | few | TRBD1 | TRBV4-1 | CASSQAIDRGVPDTQYF | TGCGCCAGCAGCCAAGCAATCGACAGGGGGGTCCCAGATACGCAGTATTTT
TRBJ1-3 | NA | NA | TRBV6-5 | CASSLSGQGNTIYF | TGTGCCAGCAGTTTATCAGGGCAAGGAAACACCATATATTTT
TRBJ1-5 | once | NA | TRBV20-1 | CSARGGNSNQPQHF | TGCAGTGCTAGAGGGGGGAATAGCAATCAGCCCCAGCATTTT
TRBJ2-7 | few | TRBD2 | TRBV4-1 | CASSQDPTSVTHEQYF | TGCGCCAGCAGCCAAGATCCCACTAGCGTAACACACGAGCAGTACTTC
TRBJ2-7 | NA | NA | TRBV20-1 | CSAAGPLEQYF | TGCAGTGCAGCCGGCCCCTTGGAGCAGTACTTC
TRBJ1-5 | many | NA | TRBV10-3 | CAISDSGRASNQPQHF | TGTGCCATCAGTGACTCGGGTAGGGCTAGCAATCAGCCCCAGCATTTT
TRBJ1-2 | many | NA | TRBV12-3/TRBV12-4 | CASRLGDTSYGYTF | TGTGCCAGCCGCTTGGGGGACACCAGCTATGGCTACACCTTC
TRBJ2-1 | few | NA | TRBV7-2 | CASSLGPEDFSEQFF | TGTGCCAGCAGCTTAGGACCCGAAGACTTCAGTGAGCAGTTCTTC
TRBJ2-1 | NA | NA | TRBV4-1 | CASSQLGRRDEQFF | TGCGCCAGCAGCCAGCTGGGACGTCGTGATGAGCAGTTCTTC
TRBJ2-1 | few | TRBD2 | TRBV28 | CASSPSRGGNEQFF | TGTGCCAGCAGCCCCTCGCGGGGGGGGAATGAGCAGTTCTTC
TRBJ1-1 | once | NA | TRBV4-1 | CASSQPREGNTEAFF | TGCGCCAGCAGCCAACCAAGGGAGGGGAACACTGAAGCTTTCTTT
TRBJ2-1 | few | NA | TRBV2 | CASSGVRELNNEQFF | TGTGCCAGCAGTGGGGTCAGGGAGTTGAACAATGAGCAGTTCTTC
TRBJ2-3 | NA | NA | TRBV20-1 | CSARDKEGLLITTDTQYF | TGCAGTGCTAGAGATAAAGAGGGGTTACTCATAACCACAGATACGCAGTATTTT
TRBJ2-2 | NA | NA | TRBV14 | CASSQVDYTGELFF | TGTGCCAGCAGCCAAGTAGATTACACCGGGGAGCTGTTTTTT
TRBJ2-1 | few | TRBD2 | TRBV10-3 | CASSSGPYNEQFF | TGTGCCAGCTCTAGCGGACCCTACAATGAGCAGTTCTTC
TRBJ2-5 | NA | TRBD1 | TRBV25-1 | CASSEPTGERGETQYF | TGTGCCAGCAGTGAGCCGACAGGGGAAAGGGGCGAGACCCAGTACTTC
TRBJ2-5 | few | TRBD2 | TRBV18 | CASSPGDGGGETQYF | TGTGCCAGCTCACCCGGGGATGGCGGGGGAGAGACCCAGTACTTC
TRBJ2-5 | many | NA | TRBV24-1 | CATSDRSPAALQETQYF | TGTGCCACCAGTGATAGGTCCCCAGCGGCCCTCCAAGAGACCCAGTACTTC
TRBJ2-2 | NA | TRBD2 | TRBV11-1 | CASSPTGLAGGTNTGELFF | TGTGCCAGCAGCCCCACGGGACTAGCGGGGGGGACGAACACCGGGGAGCTGTTTTTT
TRBJ2-5 | NA | NA | TRBV5-4 | CASRKTVQETQYF | TGTGCCAGCAGGAAGACAGTACAAGAGACCCAGTACTTC
TRBJ1-5 | few | NA | TRBV12-3/TRBV12-4 | CASSLKLGSQPQHF | TGTGCCAGCAGTTTAAAGCTGGGGAGTCAGCCCCAGCATTTT
TRBJ1-2 | few | TRBD1 | TRBV10-3 | CAISDQGDYGYTF | TGTGCCATCAGTGACCAGGGGGACTATGGCTACACCTTC
TRBJ2-2 | NA | NA | TRBV7-9 | CASSPRPGQINTGELFF | TGTGCCAGCAGCCCCAGACCGGGACAAATTAACACCGGGGAGCTGTTTTTT
TRBJ1-2 | few | TRBD1 | TRBV5-1 | CASSETMTGPYGYTF | TGCGCCAGCAGCGAGACCATGACAGGGCCCTATGGCTACACCTTC
TRBJ2-5 | many | NA | TRBV7-2 | CASSKPEGAEETQYF | TGTGCCAGCAGCAAACCAGAAGGAGCAGAAGAGACCCAGTACTTC
TRBJ2-1 | few | TRBD2 | TRBV3-1 | CASSQRGGREDEQFF | TGTGCCAGCAGCCAGCGGGGGGGCAGAGAGGATGAGCAGTTCTTC
TRBJ2-5 | NA | TRBD2 | TRBV4-1 | CASSQVTSGGKIYQETQYF | TGCGCCAGCAGCCAAGTTACTAGCGGGGGGAAGATCTACCAAGAGACCCAGTACTTC
TRBJ1-2 | NA | NA | TRBV12-3/TRBV12-4 | CASSLVTQGNYGYTF | TGTGCCAGCAGTTTGGTTACGCAAGGGAACTATGGCTACACCTTC
TRBJ2-4 | NA | NA | TRBV24-1 | CATSDSAGVGNIQYF | TGTGCCACCAGTGATTCTGCGGGTGTTGGGAACATTCAGTACTTC
TRBJ2-3 | NA | NA | TRBV5-4 | CASSWRGEDTQYF | TGTGCCAGCAGCTGGAGGGGGGAAGATACGCAGTATTTT